This T cell receptor (beta chain) came from a study of blood T cell repertoires in COVID-19. At the level of the study: From T cells, B-cell-depleted T cells, or PBMCs came the material, which was cDNA or gDNA.

The J segment lost 11 bases and the V segment lost 5 bases, leaving 10 bases of the junction unmatched. The CDR3 contains 14 residues. Looked up from germline, CDR1 is SGHTA and CDR2 is FQGTGA. Profiled with immunoSEQ multiplex PCR; TCRdb holds only in-frame clones, not every one. Of about 130,000 clones in the sample, about nine tenths were seen once. Patients at the Seattle site were enrolled during active infection and followed longitudinally. Sequencing was performed on peripheral blood. The rearrangement uses TRBV7-3 and TRBJ2-1; 9 nucleotides match TRBD2. This sequence was found in a woman between 70 and 85 years old with COVID-19, enrolled during active disease. For the CDR3, the DNA is TGTGCCAGCAGCCGGGAGATTAGCGGGGGACAGCAGTTCTTC. Amino acids: CASSREISGGQQFF.